These 31 T cell receptor beta chains originate from one sample sequenced in a study of CD8 T cells in ankylosing spondylitis. TCRdb redid the calling of the 5' RACE reads with MiXCR, one entry per CDR3 protein. The sample comprises 200,000 to 300,000 distinct CDR3 sequences, 20% to 30% of which are singletons, and 0.6% to 0.75% rests with the top ten. The sample was blood, either unsorted or a sorted T cell fraction (not recorded which). These TCRs come from a male donor with ankylosing spondylitis or in good health (not recorded which).

The chain carries TRBV7-2 and TRBJ2-5, with 7 bases matching TRBD1. The junction had 8 bases not matched to a gene; V was cut back by 5 bases and J by 5 bases. The CDR3 covers 14 residues. Germline V gene lookup returns CDR1 SGHTA and CDR2 FQGNSA. This CDR3 is CASSPDRVRETQYF. DNA for the CDR3: TGTGCCAGCAGCCCTGACAGGGTCCGGGAGACCCAGTACTTC.

This clonotype was detected ten times or more. V usage is TRBV10-2 and J usage is TRBJ1-1; no reliable D call. Trimming pared 6 bases from V and 3 bases from J, leaving 14 bases between. CDR3 length: 14 residues. Germline CDR1 reads WSHSY; CDR2 reads SAAADI. CDR3 residues: CASRVVQVDTEAFF. The CDR3, as DNA: TGCGCCAGCAGGGTTGTGCAGGTTGACACTGAAGCTTTCTTT.

This clonotype appeared many times. The chain couples TRBV12-3 or TRBV12-4 to TRBJ2-3, with 12 bases matching TRBD2. The CDR3 runs 15 residues. With 5 bases clipped from V and 4 bases from J, the junction kept 4 bases outside the gene matches. CDR3: CASSLLAGGADTQYF. The CDR3 DNA is TGTGCCAGCAGTCTACTAGCGGGGGGCGCAGATACGCAGTATTTT.

This clonotype was seen a handful of times. This chain joins TRBV12-3 or TRBV12-4 and TRBJ1-2; D may be TRBD1 (6 bases). Trimming took off 5 bases at V and 7 bases at J, with 14 bases between the two ends. The CDR3 loop spans 13 amino acids. The CDR3 region has the DNA TGTGCCAGCAGTCGCGGGGACATAGGTGGCTACACCTTC. It translates to CASSRGDIGGYTF.

This chain connects TRBV19 to TRBJ1-4, with TRBD1 as a possible D gene (5 bases). Trimming took off 5 bases at V and 0 bases at J, with 22 bases between the two ends. The CDR3 length is 19 residues. Germline V CDR1 and CDR2: LNHDA, SQIVND (reference sequence). CDR3 amino acids: CASSGFEGRVKATNEKLFF. CDR3 coding DNA: TGTGCCAGTAGTGGCTTCGAGGGCAGGGTAAAGGCAACTAATGAAAAACTGTTTTTT. The full variable domain, in which reference TRBV19 and TRBJ1-4 provide the parts outside the CDR3, is DGGITQSPKYLFRKEGQNVTLSCEQNLNHDAMYWYRQDPGQGLRLIYYSQIVNDFQKGDIAEGYSVSREKKESFPLTVTSAQKNPTAFYLCASSGFEGRVKATNEKLFFGSGTQLSVL.

In this sample, this clonotype turned up many times. V usage is TRBV28 and J usage is TRBJ1-5, with D possibly TRBD1 on 5 matching bases. Between the trimmed V and J ends, which lost 4 bases and 9 bases, there was a span of 10 bases. The V gene's germline CDR1 is MDHEN and CDR2 SYDVKM. This CDR3 is built from 12 residues. The CDR3 DNA reads TGTGCCAGCAGTTGGACACAAGGGCCCCAGCATTTT. It encodes CASSWTQGPQHF.

This clonotype occurred many times. The chain recombines TRBV11-2 with TRBJ2-1; D may be TRBD2 (6 bases). Germline loops: CDR1 SGHAT, CDR2 FQNNGV. The CDR3 consists of 15 residues. Trimming pared 1 base from V and 5 bases from J, leaving 12 bases between. The CDR3 loop reads CASSLARLGNNEQFF. The CDR3 DNA sequence: TGTGCCAGCAGCTTAGCTCGACTAGGGAACAATGAGCAGTTCTTC. Together with reference TRBV11-2 and TRBJ2-1, the CDR3 gives the full variable domain: EAGVAQSPRYKIIEKRQSVAFWCNPISGHATLYWYQQILGQGPKLLIQFQNNGVVDDSQLPKDRFSAERLKGVDSTLKIQPAKLEDSAVYLCASSLARLGNNEQFFGPGTRLTVL.

This clonotype was seen more than once but under ten times. The chain is built from TRBV29-1 and TRBJ2-5; D might be TRBD1 (6 bases). Trimming removed 3 bases at V and 5 bases at J, with 13 bases between. The CDR3 contains 13 residues. Per the germline V gene, CDR1 is SQVTM and CDR2 is ANQGSEA. The chain's CDR3 is CSVEMGAGETQYF. DNA for the CDR3: TGCAGCGTTGAGATGGGGGCGGGTGAGACCCAGTACTTC.

This clonotype was picked up a small number of times. V gene TRBV11-2 combines with J gene TRBJ2-3, with D possibly TRBD2 on 6 matching bases. CDR3 length: 14 residues. Trimming cost V 4 bases and J 8 bases, with 16 bases left between them. Germline lookup yields CDR1 SGHAT and CDR2 FQNNGV. In nucleotides, the CDR3 is TGTGCCAGCAGCTCCGCTACGCGGCGGGGTACGCAGTATTTT. Protein product: CASSSATRRGTQYF.

This chain joins TRBV10-3 and TRBJ2-6, with D possibly TRBD1 on 6 matching bases. Germline assignment: CDR1 ENHRY and CDR2 SYGVKD. The CDR3 totals 15 residues. Trimming took off 4 bases at V and 1 base at J, with 8 bases between the two ends. CDR3 sequence reads: CAISGTVSGANVLTF. CDR3 nucleotides: TGTGCCATCAGTGGGACAGTTTCTGGGGCCAACGTCCTGACTTTC.

This clonotype was counted between two and nine times. V gene TRBV12-3 or TRBV12-4 combines with J gene TRBJ1-3; D is unclear. The CDR3 runs 15 residues. The V gene lost 8 bases and the J gene lost 0 bases, with 14 bases spanning the gap. The CDR3 reads CASRRGQSSGNTIYF. The DNA for the CDR3 is TGTGCCAGCCGACGGGGTCAGTCCTCTGGAAACACCATATATTTT.

The chain is built from TRBV6-1 and TRBJ2-3; no reliable D call. Trimming took off 7 bases at V and 2 bases at J, with 16 bases between the two ends. CDR1 is MNHNS and CDR2 is SASEGT in the germline V gene. The CDR3 has 15 amino acids. The CDR3 here is CASTQSTGPTDTQYF. In DNA, the CDR3 is TGTGCCAGCACCCAATCGACGGGTCCCACAGATACGCAGTATTTT.

This clonotype was observed at least ten times. This chain links TRBV2 with TRBJ1-2; 10 bases are a match to TRBD1. The germline V gene encodes CDR1 SNHLY and CDR2 FYNNEI. CDR3 size: 13 residues. The V and J ends lost 6 bases and 6 bases, in that order; junction bases with no gene match: 4. The chain's CDR3 is CASRIGTGDGYTF. CDR3 in DNA: TGTGCCAGCAGAATTGGGACAGGGGATGGCTACACCTTC.

This clonotype was counted many times. This chain joins TRBV10-2 and TRBJ2-3; maybe TRBD1 (6 bases). Germline CDR1 and CDR2: WSHSY and SAAADI. Trimming took 0 bases from V and 4 from J, leaving 11 bases between them. The CDR3 is 15 amino acids. The CDR3 is CASSESGARADTQYF. CDR3 sequence (DNA): TGCGCCAGCAGTGAGTCGGGGGCGCGGGCAGATACGCAGTATTTT.

There are a few counts of this clonotype. V gene TRBV5-4 combines with J gene TRBJ2-1; possibly TRBD1 or TRBD2 for D (5 bases each). The V end lost 0 bases, the J end lost 6 bases, and 10 bases lay between the germline ends. In germline, CDR1 is SGHNT, CDR2 YYREEE (reference sequence). This CDR3 is 14 amino acids long. The CDR3 DNA sequence: TGTGCCAGCAGCTTGGTTGGGACCACCAATGAGCAGTTCTTC. It specifies CASSLVGTTNEQFF. The whole variable domain, remainder taken from reference TRBV5-4 and TRBJ2-1, is ETGVTQSPTHLIKTRGQQVTLRCSSQSGHNTVSWYQQALGQGPQFIFQYYREEENGRGNFPPRFSGLQFPNYSSELNVNALELDDSALYLCASSLVGTTNEQFFGPGTRLTVL.

This chain uses TRBV20-1 with TRBJ2-3; 11 nucleotides line up with TRBD2. V trimming: 4 bases; J trimming: 6 bases; junction bases outside the gene matches: 9. Looked up from germline, CDR1 is DFQATT and CDR2 is SNEGSKA (reference sequence). The CDR3 is 15 residues long. CDR3 residues: CSATVLAGVRDTQYF. CDR3 in DNA: TGCAGTGCTACAGTACTAGCGGGGGTCCGGGATACGCAGTATTTT.

V and J are TRBV13 and TRBJ2-7; D possibly matches TRBD1 or TRBD2 (5 bases each). Trimming took off 5 bases at V and 3 bases at J, with 17 bases between the two ends. Looked up from germline, CDR1 is PRHDT and CDR2 is FYEKMQ (reference sequence). The CDR3 totals 15 residues. The CDR3 DNA reads as TGTGCCAGCAGCGCCCCCGGGACGGTCCTCTACGAGCAGTACTTC. It translates to CASSAPGTVLYEQYF.

The chain has TRBV12-3 or TRBV12-4 and TRBJ2-3; 9 bases align to TRBD1. The V and J ends lost 1 base and 5 bases, in that order; junction bases with no gene match: 1. There are 14 residues in the CDR3. The CDR3 region is CASSLGQGVDTQYF. Here the CDR3 DNA reads TGTGCCAGCAGTTTAGGACAGGGGGTAGATACGCAGTATTTT.

The chain carries TRBV5-5 and TRBJ2-5; 8 nucleotides align to TRBD1. The length of the CDR3 is 15 residues. Trimming at V came to 4 bases and at J to 2 bases, leaving 7 bases not matched to a gene. Germline V lookup: CDR1 SGHKS, CDR2 YYEKEE (reference sequence). The CDR3 nucleotides are TGTGCCAGCAGCACGGGACAGGCGGAACAAGAGACCCAGTACTTC. Its protein is CASSTGQAEQETQYF.

In nucleotides, the CDR3 is TGTGCCAGCAGCTCCCAGCGGACAGGGAGGGCAGATACGCAGTATTTT. Its translation: CASSSQRTGRADTQYF. The V gene is TRBV7-9, the J gene TRBJ2-3, with a weak D call TRBD1 (8 bases). The germline V gene encodes CDR1 SEHNR and CDR2 FQNEAQ (reference sequence). V lost 4 bases and J lost 4, with 18 bases in between. This CDR3 comprises 16 residues.

This clonotype was seen a handful of times. The chain employs TRBV12-3 or TRBV12-4 and TRBJ2-1, with 11 bases aligning to TRBD2. After removal of 6 bases from V and 8 bases from J, the junction contained 9 bases not matched to a gene. There are 15 residues in the CDR3. CDR3 DNA: TGTGCCAGCAGGGCCACGACTAGCGGGGTCCATGAGCAGTTCTTC. Encoded protein: CASRATTSGVHEQFF.

Turning to this clonotype: This may be a read error, as it is one base from a much larger clone. The chain has TRBV7-9 and TRBJ1-4, with 7 bases aligning to TRBD1. Germline CDR1 is SEHNR and CDR2 is FQNEAQ (reference sequence). The length of the CDR3 is 14 residues. CDR3 loop: CASSFGTVNEELFF. The CDR3 region has the DNA TGTGCCAGCAGCTTCGGGACAGTTAATGAAGAACTGTTTTTT. Variable domain in full (rest from reference TRBV7-9 and TRBJ1-4): DTGVSQNPRHKITKRGQNVTFRCDPISEHNRLYWYRQTLGQGPEFLTYFQNEAQLEKSRLLSDRFSAERPKGSFSTLEIQRTEQGDSAMYLCASSFGTVNEELFFGSGTQLSVL.

V usage is TRBV6-1 and J usage is TRBJ2-7, with D uncertain. Germline V gene sequence: CDR1 MNHNS, CDR2 SASEGT. V was shortened by 7 bases and J by 4 bases, with 17 bases between the two germline ends. The CDR3 totals 14 residues. This CDR3 is CASMWLQQGYEQYF. Written as DNA, the CDR3 is TGTGCCAGCATGTGGTTACAACAAGGATACGAGCAGTACTTC.

This clonotype was detected only a few times. The J gene is TRBJ2-7, the V gene TRBV27; tentatively, D is TRBD2 (7 bases). Germline assignment: CDR1 MNHEY and CDR2 SMNVEV (reference sequence). The ends were cut back, 7 bases at V and 4 bases at J, with 17 bases in the middle. This CDR3 contains 14 residues. The CDR3 is CASTQEGGSYEQYF. DNA of the CDR3: TGTGCCAGCACCCAAGAGGGGGGGTCGTACGAGCAGTACTTC.

Turning to this clonotype: A junction boundary mismatches the germline segment, possibly from a read error. The V and J genes are TRBV7-7 and TRBJ2-3; no clear D. The V gene's germline CDR1 is SSHAT and CDR2 FNYEAQ (reference sequence). The CDR3 runs 13 residues. The chain's CDR3 is CASSLAEADTQYF. CDR3 sequence (DNA): TGTGCTAGCAGCTTGGCGGAAGCAGATACGCAGTATTTT.

This clonotype was detected a few times. The chain recombines TRBV20-1 with TRBJ1-1; 8 nucleotides agree with TRBD1. Germline V gives CDR1 DFQATT, CDR2 SNEGSKA (reference sequence). The CDR3 has 13 residues. Trimming cost V 6 bases and J 10 bases; bases outside gene matches: 13. The CDR3 loop reads CSALGGQGSTAFF. CDR3 nucleotide sequence: TGCAGTGCCCTCGGAGGACAGGGTTCTACAGCTTTCTTT.

This chain connects TRBV12-3 or TRBV12-4 to TRBJ1-3, with D unresolved. Trimming pared 3 bases from V and 4 bases from J, leaving 10 bases between. The CDR3 runs to 14 residues. The chain's CDR3 is CASSFRRSGNTIYF. DNA of the CDR3: TGTGCCAGCAGTTTTCGGCGCAGCGGAAACACCATATATTTT.

This clonotype was detected ten times or more. The chain joins TRBV7-2 to TRBJ1-1; 7 nucleotides line up with TRBD1. Germline assignment: CDR1 SGHTA and CDR2 FQGNSA. The CDR3 is 15 amino acids. Losses at the gene ends were 5 bases for V and 3 bases for J; bases not matched to a gene: 9. CDR3 sequence: CASSPQGGRDTEAFF. CDR3 bases: TGTGCCAGCAGCCCCCAAGGGGGCAGGGACACTGAAGCTTTCTTT.

In this sample, this clonotype turned up many times. Written as DNA, the CDR3 is TGCAGCGTTGAAGGGGACAGGGTTGGAAAACTGTTTTTT. As protein: CSVEGDRVGKLFF. The chain employs TRBV29-1 and TRBJ1-4; 9 bases align to TRBD1. The germline V gene has CDR1 SQVTM and CDR2 ANQGSEA. This CDR3 contains 13 residues. Losses at the gene ends were 1 base for V and 10 bases for J; bases not matched to a gene: 4.

The gene calls are TRBV20-1 and TRBJ2-7, with no clear D. The germline CDR1 and CDR2 sequences are DFQATT and SNEGSKA (reference sequence). This CDR3 region has 14 residues. V lost 0 bases to trimming and J lost 5 bases, with 14 bases between them. This chain's CDR3 is CSARDGSGRDEQYF. The CDR3, as DNA: TGCAGTGCTAGAGATGGCTCAGGAAGAGACGAGCAGTACTTC.

This chain connects TRBV6-5 to TRBJ2-5; 8 nucleotides line up with TRBD2. Germline V lookup: CDR1 MNHEY, CDR2 SVGAGI. This CDR3 comprises 15 residues. The V and J ends lost 4 bases and 4 bases, in that order; junction bases with no gene match: 8. CDR3 sequence reads: CASSFLAGGGETQYF. The CDR3 DNA reads TGTGCCAGCAGTTTTCTTGCGGGGGGAGGAGAGACCCAGTACTTC.